This T cell receptor (beta chain) emerged from a study of blood T cell repertoires in COVID-19. Germline V gene lookup returns CDR1 LNHDA and CDR2 SQIVND (reference sequence). The CDR3 is 14 amino acids. V lost 9 bases, J lost 6 bases, and 9 bases stayed unmatched. Sequencing was performed with immunoSEQ multiplex PCR; in TCRdb, only in-frame clones are kept and a portion is missing. The sample records some 350,000 clones, under 95% being singletons. The clonotype comes from a woman under 30 who had recovered from COVID-19. The chain employs TRBV19 and TRBJ1-5, with TRBD1 matching over 9 bases. Sequencing was carried out using peripheral blood. CDR3 nucleotide sequence: TGTGCCAGCCGGGGGACAGGGACTGCTCAGCCCCAGCATTTT. It is translated as CASRGTGTAQPQHF.